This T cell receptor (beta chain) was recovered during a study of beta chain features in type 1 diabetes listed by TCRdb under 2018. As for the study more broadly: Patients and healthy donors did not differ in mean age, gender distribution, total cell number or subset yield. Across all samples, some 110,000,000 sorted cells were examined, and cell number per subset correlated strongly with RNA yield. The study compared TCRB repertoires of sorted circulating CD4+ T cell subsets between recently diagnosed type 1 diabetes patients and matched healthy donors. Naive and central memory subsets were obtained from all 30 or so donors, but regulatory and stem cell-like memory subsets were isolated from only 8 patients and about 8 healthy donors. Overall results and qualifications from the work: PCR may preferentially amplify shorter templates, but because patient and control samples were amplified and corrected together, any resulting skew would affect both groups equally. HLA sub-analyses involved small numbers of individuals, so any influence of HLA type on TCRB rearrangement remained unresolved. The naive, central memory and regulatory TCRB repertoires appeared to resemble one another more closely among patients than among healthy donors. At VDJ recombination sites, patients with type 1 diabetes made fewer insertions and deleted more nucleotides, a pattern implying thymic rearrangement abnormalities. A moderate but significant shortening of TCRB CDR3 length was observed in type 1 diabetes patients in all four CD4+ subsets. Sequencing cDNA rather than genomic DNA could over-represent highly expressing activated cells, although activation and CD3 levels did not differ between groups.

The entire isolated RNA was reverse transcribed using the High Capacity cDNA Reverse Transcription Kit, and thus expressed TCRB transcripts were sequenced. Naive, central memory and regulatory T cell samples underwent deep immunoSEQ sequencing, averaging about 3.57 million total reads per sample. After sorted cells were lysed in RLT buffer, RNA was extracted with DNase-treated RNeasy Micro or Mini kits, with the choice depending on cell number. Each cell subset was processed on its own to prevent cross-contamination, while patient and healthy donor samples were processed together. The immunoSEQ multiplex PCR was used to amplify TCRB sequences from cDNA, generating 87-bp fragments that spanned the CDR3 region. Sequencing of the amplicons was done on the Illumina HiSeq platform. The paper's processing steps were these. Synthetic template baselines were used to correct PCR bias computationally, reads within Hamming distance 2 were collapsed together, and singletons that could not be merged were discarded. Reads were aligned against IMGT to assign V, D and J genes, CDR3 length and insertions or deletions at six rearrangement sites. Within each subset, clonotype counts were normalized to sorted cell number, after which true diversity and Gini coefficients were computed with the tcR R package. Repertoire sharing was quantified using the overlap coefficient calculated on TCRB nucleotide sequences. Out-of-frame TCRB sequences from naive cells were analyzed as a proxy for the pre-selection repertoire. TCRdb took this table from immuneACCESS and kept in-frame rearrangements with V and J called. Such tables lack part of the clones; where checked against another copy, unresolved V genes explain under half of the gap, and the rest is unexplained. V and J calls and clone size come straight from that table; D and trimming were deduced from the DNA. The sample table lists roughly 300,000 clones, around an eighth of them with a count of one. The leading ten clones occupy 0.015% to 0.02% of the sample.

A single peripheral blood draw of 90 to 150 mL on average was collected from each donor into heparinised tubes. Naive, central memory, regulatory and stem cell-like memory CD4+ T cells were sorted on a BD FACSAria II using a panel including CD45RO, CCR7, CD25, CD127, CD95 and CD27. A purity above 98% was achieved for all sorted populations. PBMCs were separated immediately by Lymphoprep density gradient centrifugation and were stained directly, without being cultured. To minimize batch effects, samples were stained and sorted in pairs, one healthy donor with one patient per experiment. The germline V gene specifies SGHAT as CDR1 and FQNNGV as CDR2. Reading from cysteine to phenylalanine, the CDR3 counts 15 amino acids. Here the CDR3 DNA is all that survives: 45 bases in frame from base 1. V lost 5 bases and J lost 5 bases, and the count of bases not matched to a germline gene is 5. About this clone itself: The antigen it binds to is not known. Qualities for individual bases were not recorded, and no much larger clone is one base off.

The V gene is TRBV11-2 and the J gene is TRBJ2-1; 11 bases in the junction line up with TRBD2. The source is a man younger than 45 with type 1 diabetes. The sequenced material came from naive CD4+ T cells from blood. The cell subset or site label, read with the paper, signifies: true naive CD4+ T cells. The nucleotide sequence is TGTGCCAGCAGCCTACGGACTAGCGGGCACAATGAGCAGTTCTTC. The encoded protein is CASSLRTSGHNEQFF.